This T cell receptor (beta chain) was documented in a study of T cell changes during pregnancy in multiple sclerosis. The data were produced by immunoSEQ multiplex PCR, yet TCRdb's version contains in-frame clones alone and is incomplete. The sample includes around 58,000 clones, roughly 91% of them seen just once. The CDR3 runs 16 residues. V lost 7 bases, J lost 6 bases, and 13 bases stayed unmatched. The germline CDR1 and CDR2 sequences are SGHAT and FQDESV (reference sequence). Source: peripheral blood, taken before pregnancy. This receptor was identified in a female donor with multiple sclerosis, enrolled in a pregnancy study. The chain has TRBV11-1 and TRBJ2-2; 8 bases line up with TRBD2. The CDR3 nucleotides are TGTGCCAGCACCGAACGCCGGCGGGGGGTATCCGGGGAGCTGTTTTTT. Encoded protein: CASTERRRGVSGELFF.